What follows describes a single T cell receptor (beta chain). As processed by the authors: It was from reference gene primer amplification that nucleated cell counts were estimated. The repertoire was sequenced with immunoSEQ multiplex PCR; TCRdb's copy has only in-frame clones and lacks some. For V, J and clone size, that table is used; D and trimming come from the DNA. The profile covers fewer than 35,000 clones, with around 88% appearing a single time and approximately 6.5% taken by the ten largest. The data were taken from a study of blood T cell repertoires in COVID-19. Study information: Specimens from acute and convalescent COVID-19 originated in the United States, Italy and Spain. The analysed material was cDNA or gDNA that came from T cells, B-cell-depleted T cells, or PBMCs.

The sequence was obtained from a human donor in a cohort sampled during active COVID-19. The specimen was peripheral blood.

CDR3: CASSATGAYEQYF. The CDR3 bases are TGTGCCAGCAGCGCCACAGGGGCCTACGAGCAGTACTTC. The V gene is TRBV2, the J gene TRBJ2-7, with 7 nucleotides matching TRBD1. The CDR3 totals 13 residues. From germline, CDR1 is SNHLY and CDR2 FYNNEI. The V gene end was trimmed by 6 bases and the J gene end by 2 bases; junction bases not matched to a gene: 4.